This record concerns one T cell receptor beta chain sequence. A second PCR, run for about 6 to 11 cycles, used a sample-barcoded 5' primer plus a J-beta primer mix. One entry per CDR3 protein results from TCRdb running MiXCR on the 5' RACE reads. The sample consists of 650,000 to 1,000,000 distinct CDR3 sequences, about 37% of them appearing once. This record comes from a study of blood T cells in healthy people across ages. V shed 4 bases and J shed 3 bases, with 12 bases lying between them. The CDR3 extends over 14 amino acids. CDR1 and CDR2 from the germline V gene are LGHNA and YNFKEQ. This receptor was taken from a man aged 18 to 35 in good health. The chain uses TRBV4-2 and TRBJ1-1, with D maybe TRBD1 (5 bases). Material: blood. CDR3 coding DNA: TGTGCCAGCAGCCCAGGGAACAGAGACACTGAAGCTTTCTTT. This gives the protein CASSPGNRDTEAFF.